This record concerns one T cell receptor (beta chain) sequence. Its matching antigen is unknown. In the PCR, 60 Vbeta and 13 Jbeta primers were used. Method: immunoSEQ multiplex PCR; TCRdb's copy keeps in-frame clones and lacks some. The repertoire consists of about 130,000 clones, with around 77% occurring once and the leading ten covering 4% to 5%. This CDR3 has 14 residues. The germline V gene encodes CDR1 SGHVS and CDR2 FNYEAQ. The V gene lost 6 bases and the J gene lost 0 bases, with 11 bases spanning the gap. The data were obtained in a study of cytomegalovirus exposure and HLA in healthy donors. General observations from the study: Previous analysis showed most TCR beta V segments were productive about 87% or about 30% of the time. The authors later found most CMV-associated TCR beta chains appeared HLA-restricted.

Sequenced sample: PBMCs. The clonotype originates from a male donor in good health and CMV-seropositive. The chain uses TRBV7-6 and TRBJ1-1; D is possibly TRBD1 (6 bases). CDR3 nucleotide sequence: TGTGCCAGCAGACGGACAGACATGAACACTGAAGCTTTCTTT. Translating it yields CASRRTDMNTEAFF.